Listed below are T cell receptor beta chains from one sample, sequenced in a study of T cells in Graves' hyperthyroidism and ophthalmopathy. TCRdb redid the calling of the multiplex PCR reads with MiXCR, one entry per CDR3 protein. The data hold 700,000 or so distinct CDR3 sequences, with 16% observed a single time. Sequencing was done on a sample of blood. These receptors came from a man between 18 and 35 years old with Graves' hyperthyroidism. The CDR3 runs from the conserved cysteine through the conserved F or W. A D gene is named only where the DNA matches it firmly. Clone size is stated in some rows and not others, as once, few, many or a class when expanded.

v_gene: TRBV28
abundance: many
d_gene: TRBD2
j_gene: TRBJ2-2
CDR3aa: CASSPPGGSGVTGELFF
CDR3nt: TGTGCCAGCAGTCCTCCGGGGGGTAGCGGAGTCACCGGGGAGCTGTTTTTT

v_gene: TRBV2
abundance: many
d_gene: -
j_gene: TRBJ2-7
CDR3aa: CASSGPALGGAEQYF
CDR3nt: TGTGCCAGCAGTGGGCCAGCACTTGGGGGCGCCGAGCAGTACTTC

v_gene: TRBV7-9
abundance: -
d_gene: -
j_gene: TRBJ2-1
CDR3aa: CASSVDRTEQFF
CDR3nt: TGTGCCAGCAGCGTCGACAGGACTGAGCAGTTCTTC

v_gene: TRBV4-1
abundance: -
d_gene: -
j_gene: TRBJ2-5
CDR3aa: CASSLGMEVYF
CDR3nt: TGCGCCAGCAGCCTCGGCATGGAGGTGTACTTC

v_gene: TRBV6-5
abundance: -
d_gene: TRBD2
j_gene: TRBJ2-5
CDR3aa: CASSYSGAGKETQYF
CDR3nt: TGTGCCAGCAGTTACTCGGGAGCGGGAAAAGAGACCCAGTACTTC

v_gene: TRBV7-8
abundance: few
d_gene: TRBD2
j_gene: TRBJ2-2
CDR3aa: CASSLGGTSGRMIGELFF
CDR3nt: TGTGCCAGCAGCTTAGGGGGGACTAGCGGGAGGATGATCGGGGAGCTGTTTTTT

v_gene: TRBV5-1
abundance: -
d_gene: -
j_gene: TRBJ1-2
CDR3aa: CASSAFGGDYGYTF
CDR3nt: TGCGCCAGCAGCGCCTTTGGAGGAGACTATGGCTACACCTTC

v_gene: TRBV6-2/TRBV6-3
abundance: many
d_gene: -
j_gene: TRBJ2-7
CDR3aa: CASSYSYSGGESRLVEQYF
CDR3nt: TGTGCCAGCAGTTACTCATACTCGGGTGGAGAGTCACGGCTTGTCGAGCAGTACTTC

v_gene: TRBV2
abundance: many
d_gene: TRBD2
j_gene: TRBJ2-3
CDR3aa: CASSGPGTSGQDPQYF
CDR3nt: TGTGCCAGCAGTGGCCCCGGGACTAGCGGACAGGATCCGCAGTATTTT

v_gene: TRBV19
abundance: few
d_gene: -
j_gene: TRBJ1-5
CDR3aa: CATSLGPRNQPQHF
CDR3nt: TGTGCCACGAGTTTGGGACCGCGCAATCAGCCCCAGCATTTT

v_gene: TRBV24-1
abundance: few
d_gene: TRBD1
j_gene: TRBJ2-5
CDR3aa: CATSAQGQETQYF
CDR3nt: TGTGCCACCAGTGCACAGGGGCAGGAGACCCAGTACTTC

v_gene: TRBV20-1
abundance: few
d_gene: -
j_gene: TRBJ1-2
CDR3aa: CSARDEPYGYTF
CDR3nt: TGCAGTGCTAGAGACGAGCCCTATGGCTACACCTTC

v_gene: TRBV2
abundance: many
d_gene: TRBD2
j_gene: TRBJ2-2
CDR3aa: CASSEGLASPGELFF
CDR3nt: TGTGCCAGCAGTGAGGGACTAGCGAGCCCCGGGGAGCTGTTTTTT

v_gene: TRBV7-9
abundance: many
d_gene: TRBD1
j_gene: TRBJ2-7
CDR3aa: CASSLGGNRGPSYEQYF
CDR3nt: TGTGCCAGCAGCTTAGGTGGGAACAGGGGTCCCTCCTACGAGCAGTACTTC

v_gene: TRBV9
abundance: -
d_gene: -
j_gene: TRBJ2-3
CDR3aa: CASSVDAGRLDTQYF
CDR3nt: TGTGCCAGCAGCGTAGATGCGGGCCGGTTAGATACGCAGTATTTT

v_gene: TRBV24-1
abundance: -
d_gene: TRBD2
j_gene: TRBJ2-3
CDR3aa: CATSDSHGSGEFFTDTQYF
CDR3nt: TGTGCCACCAGTGATTCCCATGGTAGCGGGGAATTTTTCACAGATACGCAGTATTTT

v_gene: TRBV9
abundance: -
d_gene: TRBD1
j_gene: TRBJ2-1
CDR3aa: CASSVGRAGKGAEQFF
CDR3nt: TGTGCCAGCAGCGTAGGGAGAGCAGGAAAGGGGGCTGAGCAGTTCTTC

v_gene: TRBV30
abundance: many
d_gene: -
j_gene: TRBJ2-5
CDR3aa: CAWSVQAAGTQYF
CDR3nt: TGTGCCTGGAGTGTACAGGCTGCGGGGACCCAGTACTTC

v_gene: TRBV6-2/TRBV6-3
abundance: many
d_gene: TRBD2
j_gene: TRBJ2-1
CDR3aa: CASSPWTSRDSYNEQFF
CDR3nt: TGTGCCAGCAGTCCTTGGACTAGCCGCGACTCCTACAATGAGCAGTTCTTC

v_gene: TRBV2
abundance: -
d_gene: TRBD1
j_gene: TRBJ1-3
CDR3aa: CASMLTGSSGNTIYF
CDR3nt: TGTGCCAGCATGCTGACAGGGTCTTCCGGAAACACCATATATTTT

v_gene: TRBV3-1
abundance: many
d_gene: -
j_gene: TRBJ2-1
CDR3aa: CASSQEGVPSGNEQFF
CDR3nt: TGTGCCAGCAGCCAAGAAGGAGTCCCGAGTGGCAATGAGCAGTTCTTC

v_gene: TRBV12-3/TRBV12-4
abundance: few
d_gene: -
j_gene: TRBJ2-1
CDR3aa: CASLADYNEQFF
CDR3nt: TGTGCCAGCTTAGCGGACTACAATGAGCAGTTCTTC

v_gene: TRBV3-1
abundance: -
d_gene: -
j_gene: TRBJ2-1
CDR3aa: CASSDRDGVSNEQFF
CDR3nt: TGTGCCAGCAGCGACCGGGACGGTGTAAGTAATGAGCAGTTCTTC

v_gene: TRBV7-9
abundance: many
d_gene: -
j_gene: TRBJ2-5
CDR3aa: CASSPGSGEETQYF
CDR3nt: TGTGCCAGCAGCCCCGGGTCCGGTGAAGAGACCCAGTACTTC

v_gene: TRBV6-6
abundance: many
d_gene: -
j_gene: TRBJ2-7
CDR3aa: CASSYRPLPVSYEQYF
CDR3nt: TGTGCCAGCAGTTACAGGCCCCTTCCGGTCTCCTACGAGCAGTACTTC

v_gene: TRBV20-1
abundance: few
d_gene: -
j_gene: TRBJ2-7
CDR3aa: CSASRGLYEQYF
CDR3nt: TGCAGTGCTAGTCGGGGGCTCTACGAGCAGTACTTC

v_gene: TRBV19
abundance: few
d_gene: -
j_gene: TRBJ1-3
CDR3aa: CASSITAVQNGNTIYF
CDR3nt: TGTGCCAGTAGTATTACGGCGGTCCAGAACGGAAACACCATATATTTT

v_gene: TRBV11-3
abundance: many
d_gene: TRBD1
j_gene: TRBJ2-5
CDR3aa: CASSSPGTGKTQYF
CDR3nt: TGTGCCAGCAGCTCACCCGGGACAGGAAAGACCCAGTACTTC

v_gene: TRBV19
abundance: few
d_gene: TRBD2
j_gene: TRBJ2-1
CDR3aa: CASSRLAGAAGEQFF
CDR3nt: TGTGCCAGTAGTCGACTAGCGGGAGCTGCCGGTGAGCAGTTCTTC

v_gene: TRBV28
abundance: -
d_gene: -
j_gene: TRBJ2-5
CDR3aa: CASSSRMTQYF
CDR3nt: TGTGCCAGCAGTTCCAGAATGACCCAGTACTTC

v_gene: TRBV5-5
abundance: few
d_gene: -
j_gene: TRBJ2-5
CDR3aa: CASSLSAGTETQYF
CDR3nt: TGTGCCAGCAGCCTGAGTGCGGGGACAGAGACCCAGTACTTC

v_gene: TRBV6-1
abundance: few
d_gene: TRBD2
j_gene: TRBJ2-2
CDR3aa: CASSQSGSMSGELFF
CDR3nt: TGTGCCAGCAGTCAGAGCGGGAGTATGAGCGGGGAGCTGTTTTTT

v_gene: TRBV7-2
abundance: few
d_gene: -
j_gene: TRBJ1-4
CDR3aa: CASSLGVVSPLNEKLFF
CDR3nt: TGTGCCAGCAGCTTAGGGGTGGTGTCTCCTTTAAATGAAAAACTGTTTTTT

v_gene: TRBV3-1
abundance: few
d_gene: TRBD1
j_gene: TRBJ1-1
CDR3aa: CASSRGQGAHTEAFF
CDR3nt: TGTGCCAGCAGCAGGGGACAGGGGGCCCACACTGAAGCTTTCTTT

v_gene: TRBV19
abundance: once
d_gene: -
j_gene: TRBJ1-6
CDR3aa: CASTRARGSPLHF
CDR3nt: TGTGCCAGCACCCGGGCCAGAGGTTCACCCCTCCACTTT

v_gene: TRBV12-3/TRBV12-4
abundance: many
d_gene: TRBD1
j_gene: TRBJ2-7
CDR3aa: CASRNTGTGLYEQYF
CDR3nt: TGTGCCAGCAGAAATACCGGGACAGGGCTGTACGAGCAGTACTTC

v_gene: TRBV3-1
abundance: few
d_gene: -
j_gene: TRBJ1-6
CDR3aa: CASSPVGIKQGAGSPLHF
CDR3nt: TGTGCCAGCAGCCCCGTTGGGATAAAACAGGGCGCGGGTTCACCCCTCCACTTT

v_gene: TRBV20-1
abundance: -
d_gene: TRBD1
j_gene: TRBJ1-6
CDR3aa: CSARDRRQGSNSPLHF
CDR3nt: TGCAGTGCTAGAGATCGCCGACAGGGCTCTAATTCACCCCTCCACTTT

v_gene: TRBV7-3
abundance: -
d_gene: TRBD1
j_gene: TRBJ2-2
CDR3aa: CASSLRVTGNAGELFF
CDR3nt: TGTGCCAGCAGCTTAAGGGTGACAGGGAACGCCGGGGAGCTGTTTTTT

v_gene: TRBV28
abundance: -
d_gene: -
j_gene: TRBJ1-1
CDR3aa: CASRDTGTNTEAFF
CDR3nt: TGTGCCAGCAGGGACACAGGGACGAACACTGAAGCTTTCTTT

v_gene: TRBV11-2
abundance: few
d_gene: -
j_gene: TRBJ2-1
CDR3aa: CASSGAKGEAYNEQFF
CDR3nt: TGTGCCAGCAGCGGGGCGAAGGGAGAGGCCTACAATGAGCAGTTCTTC

v_gene: TRBV6-1
abundance: -
d_gene: TRBD1
j_gene: TRBJ1-1
CDR3aa: CASSERNLDRGLFEAFF
CDR3nt: TGTGCCAGCAGTGAAAGGAATTTGGACAGGGGGCTCTTTGAAGCTTTCTTT

v_gene: TRBV20-1
abundance: -
d_gene: -
j_gene: TRBJ1-4
CDR3aa: CSARDRGDTGEKLFF
CDR3nt: TGCAGTGCTAGAGATCGCGGGGACACGGGTGAAAAACTGTTTTTT

v_gene: TRBV11-3
abundance: -
d_gene: TRBD2
j_gene: TRBJ2-7
CDR3aa: CASSRLAGKGEQYF
CDR3nt: TGTGCCAGCAGCCGACTAGCGGGAAAGGGCGAGCAGTACTTC

v_gene: TRBV5-1
abundance: -
d_gene: -
j_gene: TRBJ2-1
CDR3aa: CASSTGTLSGYNEQFF
CDR3nt: TGCGCCAGCAGCACCGGGACGCTAAGCGGCTACAATGAGCAGTTCTTC

v_gene: TRBV7-9
abundance: many
d_gene: -
j_gene: TRBJ2-5
CDR3aa: CASRLELMDSSQETQYF
CDR3nt: TGTGCCAGCAGGCTAGAACTCATGGACAGCTCCCAAGAGACCCAGTACTTC